These 13 T cell receptor beta chains originate from one sample sequenced in a study of blood T cell repertoires in COVID-19. Data came from immunoSEQ multiplex PCR; TCRdb stores just in-frame clones and leaves some out. This sample has about 130,000 clones, with around 86% found just once. Sequencing was done on a sample of peripheral blood. These receptors all stem from a woman older than 75 with acute or convalescent COVID-19.

This chain uses TRBV29-1 with TRBJ1-1; D is perhaps TRBD1 (5 bases). Germline values: CDR1 SQVTM, CDR2 ANQGSEA. The CDR3 runs 12 residues. V gave up 2 bases and J gave up 6 bases, with 10 bases separating them. This chain's CDR3 is CSVESTGSEAFF. The CDR3 DNA is TGCAGCGTTGAATCTACAGGCTCTGAAGCTTTCTTT.

The V call is TRBV4-2, the J call TRBJ2-3; 8 bases align to TRBD2. CDR3 length: 17 residues. Losses at the gene ends were 1 base for V and 2 bases for J; bases not matched to a gene: 8. The germline CDR1 and CDR2 sequences are LGHNA and YNFKEQ. As DNA, the CDR3 is TGTGCCAGCAGCCAAGGGGAAGTAGCGGGGACCACAGATACGCAGTATTTT. Its protein is CASSQGEVAGTTDTQYF.

In its sample, this clone was seen once. The chain couples TRBV28 to TRBJ2-4; TRBD2 matches 9 bases. In germline, CDR1 is MDHEN, CDR2 SYDVKM. With 5 bases clipped from V and 6 bases from J, the junction kept 8 bases outside the gene matches. The CDR3 spans 15 residues. The CDR3 DNA sequence: TGTGCCAGCAGTCGCGCGGGGGGGCCGGGAAACATTCAGTACTTC. This gives the protein CASSRAGGPGNIQYF.

J is TRBJ2-1 and V is TRBV7-8; tentatively, D is TRBD2 (5 bases). This CDR3 has 15 amino acids. V gave up 0 bases and J gave up 2 bases, with 8 bases separating them. Germline V gene lookup returns CDR1 SGHVS and CDR2 FQNEAQ. The CDR3 protein is CASSLAGSAYNEQFF. The CDR3 nucleotides are TGTGCCAGCAGCTTAGCAGGGAGTGCCTACAATGAGCAGTTCTTC.

This chain connects TRBV7-2 to TRBJ2-7; maybe TRBD1 (6 bases). Germline loops: CDR1 SGHTA, CDR2 FQGNSA. The CDR3 is made up of 15 amino acids. Trimming shortened V by 5 bases and J by 6 bases, and 20 bases separated the two germline ends. In DNA, the CDR3 is TGTGCCAGCAGCCAAGGGGGTGGTGGGGGCCGCGAGCAGTACGTC. It encodes CASSQGGGGGREQYV.

This sequence joins TRBV28 and TRBJ2-2, with D possibly matching TRBD1 (5 bases). This CDR3 comprises 17 residues. The germline gives CDR1 MDHEN, CDR2 SYDVKM. Trimming took off 7 bases at V and 0 bases at J, with 18 bases between the two ends. The CDR3 is CASNRLPGRANTGELFF. The CDR3, as DNA: TGTGCCAGCAACAGGCTACCTGGCAGGGCGAACACCGGGGAGCTGTTTTTT.

A remark on this clone: One end of the junction does not line up with germline, which may come from a read error. The chain recombines TRBV7-2 with TRBJ2-1, with TRBD1 identical over 11 bases. The CDR3 runs 14 residues. The germline V gene has CDR1 SGHTA and CDR2 FQGNSA. This CDR3 reads CATSRDRGINEQFF. DNA for the CDR3: TGTGCCACCAGCCGGGACAGGGGGATTAATGAGCAGTTCTTC.

The chain links TRBV6-2 or TRBV6-3 to TRBJ1-1; 7 bases agree with TRBD1. Germline CDR1 is MNHEY and CDR2 is SVGEGT. The CDR3 spans 16 residues. With V trimmed by 2 bases and J by 2 bases, 8 bases remained unmatched. The CDR3 DNA follows: TGTGCCAGCAGTTACCCACAGGGGCGAATCAACACTGAAGCTTTCTTT. Its protein product is CASSYPQGRINTEAFF.

The J gene is TRBJ2-1, the V gene TRBV5-1, with D unresolved. V lost 1 base and J lost 5, with 7 bases in between. The germline V gene encodes CDR1 SGHRS and CDR2 YFSETQ. The CDR3 covers 13 residues. CDR3 region: CASSLQRDNEQFF. The CDR3 nucleotides read TGCGCCAGCAGCTTGCAGCGAGACAATGAGCAGTTCTTC.

The table lists this clone with a few counts. The chain combines TRBV2 with TRBJ1-1; possible D gene TRBD1, 6 bases. Germline CDR1 and CDR2: SNHLY and FYNNEI. The CDR3 length is 12 residues. Trimming stripped 5 bases from V and 6 bases from J, with 10 bases between. The CDR3 here is CASSFTGSEAFF. The CDR3 DNA follows: TGTGCCAGCAGTTTTACAGGGTCTGAAGCTTTCTTT. Combining the CDR3 with reference TRBV2 and TRBJ1-1 gives the whole variable domain EPEVTQTPSHQVTQMGQEVILRCVPISNHLYFYWYRQILGQKVEFLVSFYNNEISEKSEIFDDQFSVERPDGSNFTLKIRSTKLEDSAMYFCASSFTGSEAFFGQGTRLTVV.

The CDR3 DNA sequence: TGTGCCAGCATGTCTACGGGTATCTATGGCTACACCTTC. Its translation is CASMSTGIYGYTF. J is TRBJ1-2 and V is TRBV6-5; the D is unclear. CDR1 and CDR2 from the germline V gene are MNHEY and SVGAGI. This CDR3 comprises 13 residues. V dropped 7 bases and J dropped 4 bases, with 13 bases sitting between them.

V gene TRBV28 combines with J gene TRBJ1-2; 9 bases map to TRBD1. V lost 4 bases and J lost 8; bases outside the gene matches: 14. CDR1 MDHEN and CDR2 SYDVKM come from the germline V gene. This CDR3 has 16 amino acids. CDR3 residues: CASSSGSTGGAWGYTF. The CDR3 region has the DNA TGTGCCAGCAGTTCGGGAAGCACAGGGGGCGCTTGGGGCTACACCTTC.

The chain combines TRBV7-9 with TRBJ1-2, with 7 bases that match TRBD1. Germline V gives CDR1 SEHNR, CDR2 FQNEAQ (reference sequence). This CDR3 is 17 amino acids long. J lost 6 bases, V lost 2 bases, and 15 bases had no gene match. The DNA for the CDR3 is TGTGCCAGCAGCTTACTGGACAGGACGATTAGCGGCGATGGCTACACCTTC. Its protein is CASSLLDRTISGDGYTF. Full variable domain (missing parts from reference TRBV7-9 and TRBJ1-2): DTGVSQNPRHKITKRGQNVTFRCDPISEHNRLYWYRQTLGQGPEFLTYFQNEAQLEKSRLLSDRFSAERPKGSFSTLEIQRTEQGDSAMYLCASSLLDRTISGDGYTFGSGTRLTVV.